The TCR beta chain described here comes from a study of cytomegalovirus exposure and HLA in healthy donors. Study results and caveats: TCR sequences were mostly rare, though some public TCRs occurred in many donors. Earlier analysis looked at TCR beta V segments, and most were productive about 90% or about 30% of the time. Among CMV-associated TCR beta chains, most appeared HLA-restricted in a later analysis.

This clone was detected only once. What it binds is unknown. No conserved phenylalanine or tryptophan is present at the end of the CDR3, so a read error is the likely explanation. In germline, CDR1 is MNHEY, CDR2 SMNVEV (reference sequence). The CDR3 spans 13 residues. V lost 1 base and J 8 bases, leaving 11 bases between the germline ends. PCR used 60 Vbeta primers and 13 Jbeta primers. Clones were sequenced by immunoSEQ multiplex PCR, and TCRdb holds only the in-frame ones, with some missing. This sample carries almost 200,000 clones, roughly 77% of them seen once, and the ten largest clones take approximately 0.36%.

Sequenced sample: PBMCs. V usage is TRBV27 and J usage is TRBJ1-2; tentatively, D is TRBD1 (6 bases). This TCR was recovered from a male donor in good health and CMV-seropositive. CDR3 in amino acids: CASSLLAGTGYTL. CDR3 sequence (DNA): TGTGCCAGCAGTTTATTGGCCGGGACAGGCTACACCCTC.